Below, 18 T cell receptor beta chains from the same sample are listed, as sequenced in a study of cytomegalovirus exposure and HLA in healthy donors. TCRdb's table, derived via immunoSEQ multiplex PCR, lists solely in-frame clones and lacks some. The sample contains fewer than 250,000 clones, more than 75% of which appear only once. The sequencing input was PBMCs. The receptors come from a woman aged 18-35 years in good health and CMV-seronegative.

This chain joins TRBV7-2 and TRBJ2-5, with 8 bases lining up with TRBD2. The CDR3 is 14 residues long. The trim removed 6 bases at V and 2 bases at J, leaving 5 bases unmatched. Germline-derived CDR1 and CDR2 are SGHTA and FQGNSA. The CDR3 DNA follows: TGTGCCAGCAGGACCAGCGGGGGACAAGAGACCCAGTACTTC. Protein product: CASRTSGGQETQYF.

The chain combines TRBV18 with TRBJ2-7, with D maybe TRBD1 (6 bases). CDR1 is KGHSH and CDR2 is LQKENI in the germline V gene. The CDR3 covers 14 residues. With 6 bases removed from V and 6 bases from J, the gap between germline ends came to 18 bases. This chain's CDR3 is CASSPGAGVFEQYF. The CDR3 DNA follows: TGTGCCAGCTCCCCCGGGGCAGGGGTTTTCGAGCAGTACTTC. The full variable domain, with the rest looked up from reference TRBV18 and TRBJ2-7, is NAGVMQNPRHLVRRRGQEARLRCSPMKGHSHVYWYRQLPEEGLKFMVYLQKENIIDESGMPKERFSAEFPKEGPSILRIQQVVRGDSAAYFCASSPGAGVFEQYFGPGTRLTVT.

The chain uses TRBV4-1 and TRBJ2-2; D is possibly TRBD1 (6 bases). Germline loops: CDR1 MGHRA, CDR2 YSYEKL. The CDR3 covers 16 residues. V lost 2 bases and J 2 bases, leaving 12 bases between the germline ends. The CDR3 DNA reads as TGCGCCAGCAGCCAACTCGGGACACCTAACACCGGGGAGCTGTTTTTT. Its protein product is CASSQLGTPNTGELFF.

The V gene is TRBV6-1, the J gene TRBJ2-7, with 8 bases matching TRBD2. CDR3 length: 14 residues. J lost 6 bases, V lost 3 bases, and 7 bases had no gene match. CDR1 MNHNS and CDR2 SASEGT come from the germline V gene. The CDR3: CASSEVAGFSEQYF. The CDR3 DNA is TGTGCCAGCAGTGAGGTAGCGGGATTTAGCGAGCAGTACTTC.

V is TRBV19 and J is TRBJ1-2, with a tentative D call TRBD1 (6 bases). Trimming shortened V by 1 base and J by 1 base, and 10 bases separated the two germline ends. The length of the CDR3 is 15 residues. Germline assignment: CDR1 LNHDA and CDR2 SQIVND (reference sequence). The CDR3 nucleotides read TGTGCCAGTAGTATAGCCTTGGGACATAACTATGGCTACACCTTC. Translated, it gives CASSIALGHNYGYTF.

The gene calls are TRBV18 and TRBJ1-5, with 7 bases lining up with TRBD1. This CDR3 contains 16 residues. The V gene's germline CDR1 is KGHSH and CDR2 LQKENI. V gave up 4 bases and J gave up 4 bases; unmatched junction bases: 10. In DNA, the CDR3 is TGTGCCAGCTCACTTGTATCGGGGGACAGAAATCAGCCCCAGCATTTT. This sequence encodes CASSLVSGDRNQPQHF.

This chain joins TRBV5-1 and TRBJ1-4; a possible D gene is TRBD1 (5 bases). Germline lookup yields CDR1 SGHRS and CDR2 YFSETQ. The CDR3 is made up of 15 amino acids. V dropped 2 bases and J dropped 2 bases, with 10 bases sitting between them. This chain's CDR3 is CASSLGAATNEKLFF. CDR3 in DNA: TGCGCCAGCAGCTTAGGGGCAGCTACTAATGAAAAACTGTTTTTT.

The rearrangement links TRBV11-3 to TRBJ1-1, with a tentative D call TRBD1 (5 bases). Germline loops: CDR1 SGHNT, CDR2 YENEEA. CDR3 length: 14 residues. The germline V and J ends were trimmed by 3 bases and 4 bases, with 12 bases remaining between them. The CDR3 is CASSFDGRGTEAFF. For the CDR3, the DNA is TGTGCCAGCAGCTTTGACGGTAGGGGCACTGAAGCTTTCTTT. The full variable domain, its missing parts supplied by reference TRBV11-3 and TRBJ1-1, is EAGVVQSPRYKIIEKKQPVAFWCNPISGHNTLYWYLQNLGQGPELLIRYENEEAVDDSQLPKDRFSAERLKGVDSTLKIQPAELGDSAVYLCASSFDGRGTEAFFGQGTRLTVV.

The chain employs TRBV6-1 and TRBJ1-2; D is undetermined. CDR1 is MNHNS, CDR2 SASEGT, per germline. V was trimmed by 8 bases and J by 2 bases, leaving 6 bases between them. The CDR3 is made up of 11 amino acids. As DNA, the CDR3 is TGTGCCAGCTCGGGAAACTATGGCTACACCTTC. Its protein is CASSGNYGYTF.

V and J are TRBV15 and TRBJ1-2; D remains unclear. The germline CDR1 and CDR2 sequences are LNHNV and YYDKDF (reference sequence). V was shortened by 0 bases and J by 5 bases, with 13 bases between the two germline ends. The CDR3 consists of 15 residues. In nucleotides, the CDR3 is TGTGCCACCAGCAGAGATAATGAGGGTCTGTATGGCTACACCTTC. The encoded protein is CATSRDNEGLYGYTF.

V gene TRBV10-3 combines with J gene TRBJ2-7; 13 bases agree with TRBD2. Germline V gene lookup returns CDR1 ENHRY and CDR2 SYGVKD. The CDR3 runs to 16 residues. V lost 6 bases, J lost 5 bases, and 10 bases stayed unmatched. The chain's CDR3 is CAIRTGLAGVGHEQYF. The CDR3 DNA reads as TGTGCCATCAGGACTGGACTAGCGGGAGTCGGGCACGAGCAGTACTTC.

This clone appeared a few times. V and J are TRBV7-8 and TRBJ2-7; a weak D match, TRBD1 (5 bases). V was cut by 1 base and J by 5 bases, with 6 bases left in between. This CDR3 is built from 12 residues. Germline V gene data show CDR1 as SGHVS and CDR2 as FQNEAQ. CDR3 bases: TGTGCCAGCAGCTTAGTAGGGGACGAGCAGTACTTC. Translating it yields CASSLVGDEQYF.

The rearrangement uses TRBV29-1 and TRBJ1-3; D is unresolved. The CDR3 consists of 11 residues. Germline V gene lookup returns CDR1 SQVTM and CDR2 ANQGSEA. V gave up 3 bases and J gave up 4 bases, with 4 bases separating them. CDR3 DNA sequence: TGCAGCGTTGACTTGGGAAACACCATATATTTT. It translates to CSVDLGNTIYF.

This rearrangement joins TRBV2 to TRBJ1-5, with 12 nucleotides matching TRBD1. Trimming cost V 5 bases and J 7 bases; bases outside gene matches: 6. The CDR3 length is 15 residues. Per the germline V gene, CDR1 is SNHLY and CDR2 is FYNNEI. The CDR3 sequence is CASSLGQGARQPQHF. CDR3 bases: TGTGCCAGCAGTCTGGGACAGGGGGCGAGACAGCCCCAGCATTTT.

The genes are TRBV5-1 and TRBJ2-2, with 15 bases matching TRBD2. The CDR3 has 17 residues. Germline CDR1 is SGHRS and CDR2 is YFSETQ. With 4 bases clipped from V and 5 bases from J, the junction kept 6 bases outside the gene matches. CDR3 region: CASSTGLAGGLTGELFF. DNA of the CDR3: TGCGCCAGCAGCACAGGACTAGCGGGAGGGTTAACCGGGGAGCTGTTTTTT.

The CDR3 region is CASSFYVFGSGMHEQYF. CDR3 nucleotides: TGTGCCAGCAGCTTCTATGTCTTCGGCTCAGGGATGCACGAGCAGTACTTC. The V gene is TRBV11-2, the J gene TRBJ2-7; possible D gene TRBD1, 5 bases. Germline V gene sequence: CDR1 SGHAT, CDR2 FQNNGV. The CDR3 extends over 17 amino acids. Trimming took 3 bases from V and 5 from J, leaving 23 bases between them.

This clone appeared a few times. CDR3 sequence: CASSLDTVRLGYTF. The CDR3 DNA reads TGCGCCAGCAGCTTGGATACAGTTCGGCTCGGCTACACCTTC. The rearrangement joins TRBV5-1 to TRBJ1-2; D unclear. V shed 0 bases and J shed 8 bases, with 14 bases lying between them. This CDR3 comprises 14 residues. The germline gives CDR1 SGHRS, CDR2 YFSETQ.

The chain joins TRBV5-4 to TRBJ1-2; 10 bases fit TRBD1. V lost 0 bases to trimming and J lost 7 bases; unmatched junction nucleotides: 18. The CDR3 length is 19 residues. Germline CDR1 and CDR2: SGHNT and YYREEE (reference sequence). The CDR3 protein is CASSLEPGTGETLVSGYTF. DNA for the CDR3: TGTGCCAGCAGCTTGGAACCCGGGACAGGGGAGACTTTGGTCTCTGGCTACACCTTC.